This record concerns one T cell receptor (beta chain) sequence. Its antigen is not identified. Uncontrolled infection, other autoimmune disease, pregnancy or lactation excluded patients. The data are from a study of T cells in Graves' hyperthyroidism and ophthalmopathy. Findings of the study overall: Ophthalmopathy and stable hyperthyroidism were told apart by a 13 V-J model.

Amplification targeted TCR beta CDR3 regions from RNA transcripts. The HTBI primer set drove a first-round RT-PCR of the TCR CDR3. MiXCR, run by TCRdb on the multiplex PCR reads, gives a single entry per CDR3 protein. The table lists about 290,000 distinct CDR3 sequences, roughly a fifth of them singletons, with approximately 37% in the top ten. Unmatched junction bases numbered 2, after V lost 0 bases and J lost 0 bases. The germline gives CDR1 SGHRS, CDR2 YFSETQ. The CDR3 runs 17 residues. The receptor comes from a man aged 45-65 years with Graves' ophthalmopathy. Source material: blood. The chain uses TRBV5-1 and TRBJ2-3; TRBD2 aligns across 12 bases. CDR3 nucleotide sequence: TGCGCCAGCAGCTTGGTAGGACTAGCGGGGAGCACAGATACGCAGTATTTT. This gives the protein CASSLVGLAGSTDTQYF.